This T cell receptor (beta chain) derives from a study of OX40 agonist ivuxolimab in advanced cancers. The germline V gene encodes CDR1 LNHDA and CDR2 SQIVND (reference sequence). The CDR3 covers 12 residues. After removal of 7 bases from V and 7 bases from J, the junction contained 5 bases not matched to a gene. Assay used: immunoSEQ multiplex PCR; TCRdb lists only in-frame clones, some missing. The sample has tens of thousands of clones; 80% to 90% are singletons. Autoimmune disease history or systemic immunosuppression excluded patients. The TCR originated in an adult with an advanced solid tumor such as melanoma, head and neck, liver or kidney cancer. The chain uses TRBV19 and TRBJ2-5; 8 bases fit TRBD1. Sequenced here: CD4+ or CD8+ T cells sorted from blood, sampled in a trial of the OX40 agonist ivuxolimab. CDR3 in DNA: TGTGCCAGTACCAAGGGGACAGGGACCCAGTACTTC. This sequence encodes CASTKGTGTQYF.